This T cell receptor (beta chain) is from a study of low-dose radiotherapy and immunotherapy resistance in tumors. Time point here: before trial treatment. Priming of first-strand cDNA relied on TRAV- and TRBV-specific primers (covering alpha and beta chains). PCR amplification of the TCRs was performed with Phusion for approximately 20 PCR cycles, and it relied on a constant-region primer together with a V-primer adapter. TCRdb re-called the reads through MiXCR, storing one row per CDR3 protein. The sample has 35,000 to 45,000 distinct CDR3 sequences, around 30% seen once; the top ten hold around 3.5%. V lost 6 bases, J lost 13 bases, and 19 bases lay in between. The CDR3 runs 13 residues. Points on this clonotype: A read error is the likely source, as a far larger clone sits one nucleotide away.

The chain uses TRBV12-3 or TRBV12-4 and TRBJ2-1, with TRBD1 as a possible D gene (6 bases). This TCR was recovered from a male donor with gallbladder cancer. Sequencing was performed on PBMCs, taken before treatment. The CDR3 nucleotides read TGTGCCAGCAGCCGCAGGGGCCAAGAGACCCAGTTCTTC. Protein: CASSRRGQETQFF.